This is a list of T cell receptor beta chains from one sample in a study of blood T cell repertoires in COVID-19. Sequenced by immunoSEQ multiplex PCR; TCRdb stores in-frame clones only, minus some. Among 200,000 to 250,000 clones, approximately 86% were seen once, and the ten largest hold under 9%. The material sequenced was peripheral blood. Receptors originate from a woman in her sixties or seventies with active or convalescent COVID-19. CDR3s include the opening cysteine and the closing phenylalanine or tryptophan. Fields, in order: D gene, V gene, J gene, CDR3 DNA, CDR3 protein. A D gene is named only where the DNA matches it firmly.

D: -
V: TRBV12-3/TRBV12-4
J: TRBJ1-5
DNA: TGTGCCAGCAGTTCAAGCCTCAATCAGCCCCAGCATTTT
CDR3: CASSSSLNQPQHF

D: TRBD1
V: TRBV18
J: TRBJ2-3
DNA: TGTGCCAGCTCCTTCTCCGGGGCCCGGTCCGGGACAGGGGCCTACACAGATACGCAGTATTTT
CDR3: CASSFSGARSGTGAYTDTQYF

D: TRBD2
V: TRBV10-3
J: TRBJ2-2
DNA: TGTGCCATCAGTGAAACTAGCGGGGGACTCAACACCGGGGAGCTGTTTTTT
CDR3: CAISETSGGLNTGELFF

D: -
V: TRBV18
J: TRBJ1-2
DNA: TGTGCCAGCTCACCGACAGATCCAAATGGCTACACCTTC
CDR3: CASSPTDPNGYTF

D: -
V: TRBV3-1/TRBV3-2
J: TRBJ1-2
DNA: TGTGCCAGCAGCCAAGACGAGGCCTATGGCTACACCTTC
CDR3: CASSQDEAYGYTF

D: -
V: TRBV5-4
J: TRBJ2-1
DNA: TGTGCCAGCAGCCCCGGTTGGGGCCGAAATGAGCAGTTCTTC
CDR3: CASSPGWGRNEQFF

D: TRBD1
V: TRBV10-3
J: TRBJ1-4
DNA: TGTGCCATCAGTCCCGGGACAGGGGATGAAAAACTGTTTTTT
CDR3: CAISPGTGDEKLFF

D: TRBD1
V: TRBV29-1
J: TRBJ1-4
DNA: TGCAGCGTTGAAGAAGCCCTGGACAGGCGACTGTTTTTT
CDR3: CSVEEALDRRLFF

D: -
V: TRBV7-2
J: TRBJ1-1
DNA: TGTGCCAGCAGCTTCCTGGGACTGACGAACACTGAAGCTTTCTTT
CDR3: CASSFLGLTNTEAFF

D: -
V: TRBV29-1
J: TRBJ2-5
DNA: TGCAGCGTTGAAGATGGAGCGGCGGAGACCCAGTACTTC
CDR3: CSVEDGAAETQYF

D: TRBD1
V: TRBV27
J: TRBJ1-2
DNA: TGTGCCAGCAGTTTTGGGACAGGCTCCCACTACACCTTC
CDR3: CASSFGTGSHYTF